This T cell receptor (beta chain) emerged from a study of T cells after posttransplantation cyclophosphamide. On this clone: Its matching antigen is unknown.

General study results and limits: Recipient CMV seropositivity and CMV reactivation strongly tracked TRB clonality. Donor-recipient repertoire similarity was low at 1-2 months, rising over year one. Blood and skin or GI T cell repertoires showed limited TRB overlap.

The data were produced by immunoSEQ multiplex PCR, yet TCRdb's version contains in-frame clones alone and is incomplete. Here the sample spans approximately 52,000 clones, roughly 84% being singletons. Germline CDR1 reads LNHDA; CDR2 reads SQIVND (reference sequence). With 4 bases clipped from V and 1 base from J, the junction kept 4 bases outside the gene matches. This CDR3 is 14 amino acids long. The TCR originated in a man aged 25 to 40 with a blood cancer, CMV-positive, and with a related stem cell donor. V gene TRBV19 combines with J gene TRBJ2-7; 7 positions match TRBD1. The sequenced sample was PBMCs. CDR3 sequence (DNA): TGTGCCAGTAGTACCGGACAGGCGTCCTACGAGCAGTACTTC. Its protein product is CASSTGQASYEQYF.